This section outlines one T cell receptor (beta chain) sequence together with its context. A much bigger clone sits one base away, suggesting this may be a read error. Looked up from germline, CDR1 is SGDLS and CDR2 is YYNGEE. This CDR3 comprises 16 residues. Trimming cost V 0 bases and J 4 bases; bases outside gene matches: 5. TCRdb reanalysed the RT-PCR reads using MiXCR and keeps one entry per CDR3 protein. This sample carries fewer than 800,000 distinct CDR3 sequences, 13% to 15% of them seen once, and the ten largest clones take 3% to 4.5%. The genes are TRBV9 and TRBJ2-3; TRBD2 matches at 10 bases. This TCR derives from a female donor in good health, serving as a healthy control. Material: memory CD4+ T cells from blood. The CDR3 region has the DNA TGTGCCAGCAGCGTAGCTGGCCTAGCGGGAGCAGATACGCAGTATTTT. Encoded protein: CASSVAGLAGADTQYF.